Presented here are 24 T cell receptor beta chains from one specimen sequenced in a study of CD4 T cell repertoires in COVID-19. The antigens for these receptors are not known. The data were produced by immunoSEQ multiplex PCR, yet TCRdb's version contains in-frame clones alone and is incomplete. This sample has some 540 clones, with over 15% found just once. The starting material was memory CD4+ T cells, cultured in vitro, obtained after recovery from COVID-19. The receptors were gathered from a human donor who had COVID-19.

The chain couples TRBV11-3 to TRBJ2-2, with 10 positions matching TRBD1. V dropped 5 bases and J dropped 4; count of bases not matched to a gene: 4. The CDR3 has 15 amino acids. Looked up from germline, CDR1 is SGHNT and CDR2 is YENEEA. Here the CDR3 DNA reads TGTGCCAGCAGCGCGGGACAGGGGTCCACCGGGGAGCTGTTTTTT. Encoded protein: CASSAGQGSTGELFF.

In this sample, this clone is large. The V and J genes are TRBV19 and TRBJ1-1, with D unclear. Germline V gives CDR1 LNHDA, CDR2 SQIVND (reference sequence). The CDR3 loop spans 12 amino acids. Trimming left V 7 bases short and J 2 bases short, with 8 bases between. The CDR3 coding sequence is TGTGCCAGTAACATCCGAAACACTGAAGCTTTCTTT. It translates to CASNIRNTEAFF.

This clone appeared a few times. The chain employs TRBV19 and TRBJ2-1; TRBD1 matches 7 bases. V dropped 10 bases and J dropped 7; count of bases not matched to a gene: 7. The CDR3 is 12 amino acids. CDR1 LNHDA and CDR2 SQIVND come from the germline V gene (reference sequence). CDR3 sequence: CATADRTNEQFF. CDR3 sequence (DNA): TGTGCCACCGCGGACAGGACTAATGAGCAGTTCTTC.

This clone has a handful of counts. This chain joins TRBV19 and TRBJ1-1; 8 nucleotides agree with TRBD1. The trim removed 4 bases at V and 0 bases at J, leaving 4 bases unmatched. Germline values: CDR1 LNHDA, CDR2 SQIVND (reference sequence). The CDR3 has 15 amino acids. As DNA, the CDR3 is TGTGCCAGTAGTAACGACAGGGGAATGAACACTGAAGCTTTCTTT. It encodes CASSNDRGMNTEAFF. The full variable domain, completed using reference TRBV19 and TRBJ1-1, is DGGITQSPKYLFRKEGQNVTLSCEQNLNHDAMYWYRQDPGQGLRLIYYSQIVNDFQKGDIAEGYSVSREKKESFPLTVTSAQKNPTAFYLCASSNDRGMNTEAFFGQGTRLTVV.

This clone was recorded a few times. The V gene is TRBV6-5, the J gene TRBJ2-7, with TRBD1 identical over 8 bases. Germline CDR1 MNHEY, CDR2 SVGAGI. The CDR3 is made up of 14 amino acids. V shed 5 bases and J 2 bases; nucleotides not matched to a gene: 5. CDR3 region: CASSTGQGTYEQYF. The CDR3 DNA follows: TGTGCCAGCAGTACCGGACAGGGAACCTACGAGCAGTACTTC.

This clone counts as medium-sized. The chain couples TRBV4-1 to TRBJ2-2; D gene uncertain. The V and J ends lost 4 bases and 3 bases respectively, with 15 bases between them. This CDR3 is built from 16 residues. CDR1 is MGHRA, CDR2 YSYEKL, per germline. CDR3 protein: CASSPSGRIDTGELFF. For the CDR3, the DNA is TGCGCCAGCAGCCCCTCCGGGCGGATAGACACCGGGGAGCTGTTTTTT.

This clone qualifies as medium-sized. The genes are TRBV15 and TRBJ2-1; perhaps TRBD2 as D (6 bases). Germline-derived CDR1 and CDR2 are LNHNV and YYDKDF (reference sequence). CDR3 length equals 15 residues. V lost 9 bases, J lost 0 bases, and 15 bases lay in between. In nucleotides, the CDR3 is TGTGCCACTTCACTACGCGGGGACTCCTACAATGAGCAGTTCTTC. Its translation: CATSLRGDSYNEQFF.

This clone is termed medium-sized. The same CDR3 is also encoded by other DNA sequences in this sample. The CDR3, as DNA: TGTGCCAGCAGTTTCTCACAGGTGAATCAGCCCCAGCATTTT. It specifies CASSFSQVNQPQHF. The V call is TRBV28, the J call TRBJ1-5; perhaps TRBD1 as D (5 bases). Germline V lookup: CDR1 MDHEN, CDR2 SYDVKM. Trimming stripped 3 bases from V and 4 bases from J, with 10 bases between. The CDR3 loop spans 14 amino acids. The variable domain in full, completed from reference TRBV28 and TRBJ1-5, reads DVKVTQSSRYLVKRTGEKVFLECVQDMDHENMFWYRQDPGLGLRLIYFSYDVKMKEKGDIPEGYSVSREKKERFSLILESASTNQTSMYLCASSFSQVNQPQHFGDGTRLSIL.

This chain joins TRBV27 and TRBJ1-4, with 7 positions matching TRBD1. CDR3 length: 13 amino acids. CDR1 and CDR2 from the germline V gene are MNHEY and SMNVEV (reference sequence). After removal of 6 bases from V and 8 bases from J, the junction contained 6 bases not matched to a gene. The CDR3 DNA reads as TGTGCCAGCAGCGACAGGGCGAGGGAAAAACTGTTTTTT. It translates to CASSDRAREKLFF. Variable domain in full (rest from reference TRBV27 and TRBJ1-4): EAQVTQNPRYLITVTGKKLTVTCSQNMNHEYMSWYRQDPGLGLRQIYYSMNVEVTDKGDVPEGYKVSRKEKRNFPLILESPSPNQTSLYFCASSDRAREKLFFGSGTQLSVL.

The V gene is TRBV2, the J gene TRBJ1-2; D is unclear. The CDR3 spans 14 residues. V was cut by 5 bases and J by 8 bases, with 18 bases left in between. Per the germline V gene, CDR1 is SNHLY and CDR2 is FYNNEI. The CDR3, as DNA: TGTGCCAGCAGTCGAACCCCGGGAGGGAGCGGCTACACCTTC. The encoded protein is CASSRTPGGSGYTF.

Details on this clone: This sequence may be a read error, since a much larger clone differs from it by one base. The rearrangement uses TRBV29-1 and TRBJ1-5, with D possibly TRBD1 on 6 matching bases. The germline CDR1 and CDR2 sequences are SQVTM and ANQGSEA. This CDR3 contains 15 residues. Trimming pared 7 bases from V and 1 base from J, leaving 17 bases between. The CDR3 reads CSGREGGESNQPQHF. The CDR3 DNA sequence: TGCAGCGGCCGGGAGGGGGGGGAAAGCAATCAGCCCCAGCATTTT.

The chain has TRBV24-1 and TRBJ1-1, with D maybe TRBD1 (5 bases). The germline gives CDR1 KGHDR, CDR2 SFDVKD. The CDR3 is 13 amino acids. V dropped 3 bases and J dropped 6 bases, with 10 bases sitting between them. The CDR3 region is CATSDGGLPEAFF. The DNA for the CDR3 is TGTGCCACCAGTGATGGGGGACTTCCTGAAGCTTTCTTT.

In its sample, this clone is medium-sized. This chain joins TRBV5-1 and TRBJ1-2; 8 bases map to TRBD1. With 2 bases clipped from V and 5 bases from J, the junction kept 5 bases outside the gene matches. The V gene's germline CDR1 is SGHRS and CDR2 YFSETQ. The CDR3 length is 14 residues. CDR3 protein: CASSFGQGPYGYTF. The DNA of the CDR3 is TGCGCCAGCAGCTTTGGACAGGGTCCTTATGGCTACACCTTC.

The chain carries TRBV9 and TRBJ2-3; TRBD2 matches at 8 bases. Germline V gene sequence: CDR1 SGDLS, CDR2 YYNGEE. After removal of 4 bases from V and 4 bases from J, the junction contained 11 bases not matched to a gene. The CDR3 extends over 16 amino acids. The CDR3 DNA is TGTGCCAGCAGCCCAAACGACGGGAGGGGCGCAGATACGCAGTATTTT. Translating it yields CASSPNDGRGADTQYF.

By frequency in the sample, this clone is medium-sized. V usage is TRBV2 and J usage is TRBJ2-5; D could derive from TRBD1 or TRBD2 (6 bases each). The CDR3 is 14 amino acids. V lost 5 bases, J lost 7 bases, and 17 bases lay in between. Germline assignment: CDR1 SNHLY and CDR2 FYNNEI. CDR3 nucleotides: TGTGCCAGCAGTAACCGACCGGGGGCCGGGACCCAGTACTTC. It is translated as CASSNRPGAGTQYF.

This clone has just a few counts. The chain joins TRBV6-5 to TRBJ1-3; 8 bases are a match to TRBD1. The CDR3 loop spans 15 amino acids. Germline trimming cut 8 bases from V and 0 bases from J; bases unmatched to any gene: 6. Germline V gene sequence: CDR1 MNHEY, CDR2 SVGAGI. The CDR3, as DNA: TGTGCCAGCGGGGACAGGACTAGCTCTGGAAACACCATATATTTT. Translation gives CASGDRTSSGNTIYF.

Sample share makes this clone large. The rearrangement uses TRBV27 and TRBJ2-3, with 10 bases identical to TRBD2. The CDR3 is made up of 13 amino acids. Germline V gene data show CDR1 as MNHEY and CDR2 as SMNVEV (reference sequence). V shed 6 bases and J 5 bases; nucleotides not matched to a gene: 2. The CDR3 DNA reads as TGTGCCAGCAGGAGACTAGCGGGAGATACGCAGTATTTT. This gives the protein CASRRLAGDTQYF.

The chain uses TRBV21-1 and TRBJ2-7. TRBV21-1 is listed as a pseudogene. This CDR3 contains 16 residues. The CDR3 DNA is TGTGCCAGCAGCAAAAGTAAGGGAAAGGGTTGCTACGAGCAGTACTTC. It yields the protein CASSKSKGKGCYEQYF.

Judged by abundance, this clone is medium-sized. The chain has TRBV19 and TRBJ1-4; D call uncertain. V lost 6 bases and J 5 bases, leaving 10 bases between the germline ends. This CDR3 spans 13 amino acids. CDR1 and CDR2 from the germline V gene are LNHDA and SQIVND (reference sequence). CDR3 sequence reads: CASRGFRNEKLFF. As DNA, the CDR3 is TGTGCCAGTAGAGGGTTTCGCAATGAAAAACTGTTTTTT.

By share, this clone ranks as large (0.1 to 1%). The J gene is TRBJ2-5, the V gene TRBV7-2, with D perhaps assigned TRBD1 or TRBD2 (6 bases each). The CDR3 spans 15 residues. The germline V gene encodes CDR1 SGHTA and CDR2 FQGNSA. Trimming removed 5 bases at V and 1 base at J, with 14 bases between. This CDR3 reads CASSLVWGAQETQYF. The CDR3 nucleotides read TGTGCCAGCAGCCTGGTATGGGGGGCCCAAGAGACCCAGTACTTC.

In this sample, this clone is medium-sized (0.01 to 0.1%). The chain links TRBV5-1 to TRBJ2-1, with 10 bases matching TRBD2. CDR3 length: 16 residues. In germline, CDR1 is SGHRS, CDR2 YFSETQ. Trimming took 0 bases from V and 7 from J; bases not matched to a gene: 7. CDR3 nucleotides: TGCGCCAGCAGCTTGGCGGGAGCGGGGGGGTTGAATGAGCAGTTCTTC. Its protein product is CASSLAGAGGLNEQFF.

By its share, this clone is hyperexpanded. The rearrangement uses TRBV7-6 and TRBJ1-4; the D is unclear. Trimming shortened V by 5 bases and J by 7 bases, and 11 bases separated the two germline ends. The CDR3 is made up of 13 amino acids. Germline values: CDR1 SGHVS, CDR2 FNYEAQ. For the CDR3, the DNA is TGTGCCAGCAGCCCCCGGGTCGGTGAAAAACTGTTTTTT. Protein: CASSPRVGEKLFF. The full variable domain, its missing parts supplied by reference TRBV7-6 and TRBJ1-4, is GAGVSQSPRYKVTKRGQDVALRCDPISGHVSLYWYRQALGQGPEFLTYFNYEAQQDKSGLPNDRFSAERPEGSISTLTIQRTEQRDSAMYRCASSPRVGEKLFFGSGTQLSVL.

By its share, this clone is medium-sized. This sequence joins TRBV11-2 and TRBJ1-2, with a weak D call TRBD1 (5 bases). Trimming stripped 5 bases from V and 2 bases from J, with 12 bases between. The CDR3 covers 14 residues. The V gene's germline CDR1 is SGHAT and CDR2 FQNNGV. The CDR3 nucleotides are TGTGCCAGCAGCCCCCAGGGCAGAAACTATGGCTACACCTTC. Translating it yields CASSPQGRNYGYTF. The whole variable domain, remainder taken from reference TRBV11-2 and TRBJ1-2, is EAGVAQSPRYKIIEKRQSVAFWCNPISGHATLYWYQQILGQGPKLLIQFQNNGVVDDSQLPKDRFSAERLKGVDSTLKIQPAKLEDSAVYLCASSPQGRNYGYTFGSGTRLTVV.

A few counts support this clone. This sequence joins TRBV12-3 or TRBV12-4 and TRBJ2-1; D remains ambiguous. V was trimmed by 0 bases and J by 9 bases, leaving 6 bases between them. The CDR3 is 12 amino acids. CDR3 nucleotides: TGTGCCAGCAGTTTAGCAGGGTTTGAGCAGTTCTTC. This translates into CASSLAGFEQFF.